The clone carrying this T cell receptor beta chain was recorded once. Assay: immunoSEQ multiplex PCR; the TCRdb copy retains only in-frame clones and omits some. The sample includes about 80,000 clones, over 75% seen only once; the top ten take approximately 12%. These data are taken from a study of blood T cell repertoires in COVID-19. Across the whole study: Samples representing acute and convalescent COVID-19 were sourced from the United States, Italy and Spain.

Trimming took 6 bases from V and 3 from J, leaving 11 bases between them. The CDR3 consists of 14 residues. CDR1 SNHLY and CDR2 FYNNEI come from the germline V gene. The sample consisted of peripheral blood. This chain connects TRBV2 to TRBJ1-4, with no clear D. This TCR was sampled from a man older than 75 with acute or convalescent COVID-19. DNA for the CDR3: TGTGCCAGCAGGATCGTGCGATCTAATGAAAAACTGTTTTTT. Protein sequence: CASRIVRSNEKLFF.